This entry concerns a single TCR beta chain. The junction had 8 bases not matched to a gene; V was cut back by 7 bases and J by 3 bases. The germline gives CDR1 LNHDA, CDR2 SQIVND (reference sequence). This CDR3 spans 15 amino acids. The entry originates in a study of blood T cell repertoires in COVID-19. This table comes from immunoSEQ multiplex PCR, and its TCRdb copy is limited to in-frame clones, with some not included. The top ten hold under 15% of the sample, which has under 300,000 clones, about 81% seen once. Sequenced sample: peripheral blood. The receptor was isolated from a woman in her fifties or sixties with active or convalescent COVID-19. The chain combines TRBV19 with TRBJ2-3, with 9 bases fitting TRBD2. The CDR3 DNA is TGTGCCAGTACCATGACTAGCGGCACAACAGATACGCAGTATTTT. Translating it yields CASTMTSGTTDTQYF.